Sequencing of this T cell receptor (beta chain) was carried out in a study of regulatory T cells in long-lasting Graves disease. In the study overall: By definition, persistent Graves' disease involved antithyroid drugs for over 5 years alongside positive TSH receptor antibodies. Study-level points and caveats: TCR diversity was lower in persistent Graves' patients (versus newly diagnosed ones).

Time point meaning: persistent/refractory GD, antithyroid drugs over 5 years with positive TRAb. Preparation of the TCR library used RNA extracted from PBMCs. Assembly of TCR beta libraries relied on iRepertoire HTBI primers together with Arm-PCR of CDR3 regions. TCRdb analysed the multiplex PCR reads with MiXCR anew, one entry per CDR3 protein. The sample yields 300,000 to 500,000 distinct CDR3 sequences, less than 25% seen once. This clonotype was observed many times. The antigen is unknown. This CDR3 contains 15 residues. Germline loops: CDR1 SGHTA, CDR2 FQGNSA. Trimming removed 1 base at V and 0 bases at J, with 10 bases between.

The clonotype comes from a female donor with Graves disease. The V call is TRBV7-2, the J call TRBJ2-7; D may be TRBD1 (5 bases). The specimen was peripheral blood mononuclear cells (PBMCs), collected when the disease was refractory, from a patient treated with antithyroid drugs. The CDR3 sequence: CASSLDYRSSYEQYF. The CDR3 nucleotides read TGTGCCAGCAGCTTAGACTACAGGAGCTCCTACGAGCAGTACTTC. The variable domain in full, with the rest retrieved from reference TRBV7-2 and TRBJ2-7, is GAGVSQSPSNKVTEKGKDVELRCDPISGHTALYWYRQSLGQGLEFLIYFQGNSAPDKSGLPSDRFSAERTGGSVSTLTIQRTQQEDSAVYLCASSLDYRSSYEQYFGPGTRLTVT.